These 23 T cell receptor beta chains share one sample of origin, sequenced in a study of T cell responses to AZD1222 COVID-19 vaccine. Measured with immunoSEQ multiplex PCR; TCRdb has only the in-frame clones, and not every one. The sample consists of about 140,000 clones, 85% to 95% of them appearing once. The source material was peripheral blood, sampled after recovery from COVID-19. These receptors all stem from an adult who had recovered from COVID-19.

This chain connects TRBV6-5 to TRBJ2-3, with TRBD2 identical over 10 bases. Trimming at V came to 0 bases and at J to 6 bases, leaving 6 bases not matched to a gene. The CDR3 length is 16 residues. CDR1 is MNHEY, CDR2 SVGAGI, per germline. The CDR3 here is CASSYSGAGGRDTQYF. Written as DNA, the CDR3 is TGTGCCAGCAGTTACTCGGGAGCGGGAGGGCGGGATACGCAGTATTTT.

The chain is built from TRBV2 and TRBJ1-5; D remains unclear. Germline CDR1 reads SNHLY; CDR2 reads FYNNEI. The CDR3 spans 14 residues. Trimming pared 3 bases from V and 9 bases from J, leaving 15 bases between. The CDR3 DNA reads TGTGCCAGCAGTGATGACCCGAAAGGGCGGCCCCAGCATTTT. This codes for CASSDDPKGRPQHF.

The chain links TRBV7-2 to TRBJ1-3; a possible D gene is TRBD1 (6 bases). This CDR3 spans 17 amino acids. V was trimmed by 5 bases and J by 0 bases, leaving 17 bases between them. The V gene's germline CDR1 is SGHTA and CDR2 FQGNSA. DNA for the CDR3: TGTGCCAGCAGCGCCCAACAGGGTAGGAGCTCTGGAAACACCATATATTTT. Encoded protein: CASSAQQGRSSGNTIYF. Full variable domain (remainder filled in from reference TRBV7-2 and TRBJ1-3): GAGVSQSPSNKVTEKGKDVELRCDPISGHTALYWYRQSLGQGLEFLIYFQGNSAPDKSGLPSDRFSAERTGGSVSTLTIQRTQQEDSAVYLCASSAQQGRSSGNTIYFGEGSWLTVV.

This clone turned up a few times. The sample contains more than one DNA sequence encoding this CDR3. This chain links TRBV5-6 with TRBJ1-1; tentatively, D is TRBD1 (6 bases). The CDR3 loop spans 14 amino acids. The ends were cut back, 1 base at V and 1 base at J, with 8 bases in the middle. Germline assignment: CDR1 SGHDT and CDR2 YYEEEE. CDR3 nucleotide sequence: TGTGCCAGCAGCTTGACAGGGCCGAACACTGAAGCTTTCTTT. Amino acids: CASSLTGPNTEAFF.

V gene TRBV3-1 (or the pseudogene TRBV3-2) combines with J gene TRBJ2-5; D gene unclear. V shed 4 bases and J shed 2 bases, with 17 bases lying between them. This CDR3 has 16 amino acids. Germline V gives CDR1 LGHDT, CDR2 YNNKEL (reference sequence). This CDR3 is CASSLESWAVQETQYF. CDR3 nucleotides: TGTGCCAGCAGCCTAGAATCATGGGCGGTTCAAGAGACCCAGTACTTC.

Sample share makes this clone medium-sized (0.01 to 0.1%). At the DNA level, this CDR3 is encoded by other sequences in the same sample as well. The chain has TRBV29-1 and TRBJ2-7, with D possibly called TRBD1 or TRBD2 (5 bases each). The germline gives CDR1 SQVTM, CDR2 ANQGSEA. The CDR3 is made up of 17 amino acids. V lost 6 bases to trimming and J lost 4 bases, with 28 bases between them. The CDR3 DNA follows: TGCAGCGTGGCCGGGACCGAAGGCAGAGTAGGAATTTACGAGCAGTACTTC. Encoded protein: CSVAGTEGRVGIYEQYF.

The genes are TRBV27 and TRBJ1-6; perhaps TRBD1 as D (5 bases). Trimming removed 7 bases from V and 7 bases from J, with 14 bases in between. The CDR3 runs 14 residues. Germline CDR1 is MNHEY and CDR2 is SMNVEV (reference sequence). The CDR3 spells CASTYGTWNSPLHF. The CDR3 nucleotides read TGTGCCAGCACCTACGGGACTTGGAATTCACCCCTCCACTTT.

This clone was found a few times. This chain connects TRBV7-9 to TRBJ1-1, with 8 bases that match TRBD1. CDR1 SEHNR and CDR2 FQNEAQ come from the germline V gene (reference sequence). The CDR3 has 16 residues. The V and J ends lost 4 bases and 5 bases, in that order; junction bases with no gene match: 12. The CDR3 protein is CASSSPETGERTEAFF. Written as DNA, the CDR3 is TGTGCCAGCAGCTCCCCGGAGACAGGGGAAAGGACTGAAGCTTTCTTT.

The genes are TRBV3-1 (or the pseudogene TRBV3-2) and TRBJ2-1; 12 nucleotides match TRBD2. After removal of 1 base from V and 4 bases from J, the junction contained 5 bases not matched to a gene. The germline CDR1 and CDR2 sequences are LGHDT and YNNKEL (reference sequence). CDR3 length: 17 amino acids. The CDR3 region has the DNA TGTGCCAGCAGCCAAGCTAGCGGGAGGGCCTGGTACAATGAGCAGTTCTTC. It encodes CASSQASGRAWYNEQFF.

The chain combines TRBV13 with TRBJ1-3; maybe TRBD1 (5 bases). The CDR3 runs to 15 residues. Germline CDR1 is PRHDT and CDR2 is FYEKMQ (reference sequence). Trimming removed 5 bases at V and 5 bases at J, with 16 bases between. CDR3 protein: CASSPDSQARNTIYF. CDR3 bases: TGTGCCAGCAGCCCCGACAGTCAGGCAAGAAACACCATATATTTT.

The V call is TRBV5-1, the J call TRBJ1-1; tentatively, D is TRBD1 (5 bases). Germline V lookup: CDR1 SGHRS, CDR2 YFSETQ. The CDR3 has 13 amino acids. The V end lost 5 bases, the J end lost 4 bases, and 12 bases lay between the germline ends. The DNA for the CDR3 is TGCGCCAGCAGGTCTGCAGGGTTCACTGAAGCTTTCTTT. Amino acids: CASRSAGFTEAFF.

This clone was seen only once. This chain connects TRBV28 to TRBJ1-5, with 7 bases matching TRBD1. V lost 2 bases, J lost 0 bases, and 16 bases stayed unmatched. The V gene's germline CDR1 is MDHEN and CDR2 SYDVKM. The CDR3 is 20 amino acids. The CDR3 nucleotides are TGTGCCAGCAGTTTACCAAATCCGGGACAGACACTATATAGCAATCAGCCCCAGCATTTT. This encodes CASSLPNPGQTLYSNQPQHF.

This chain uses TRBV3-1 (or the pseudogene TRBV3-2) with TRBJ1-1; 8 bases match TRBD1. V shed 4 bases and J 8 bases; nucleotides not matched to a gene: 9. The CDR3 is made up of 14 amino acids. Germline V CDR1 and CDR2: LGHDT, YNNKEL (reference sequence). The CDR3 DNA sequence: TGTGCCAGCAGCCCACGCCCGACAGGGGCCGAAGCTTTCTTT. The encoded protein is CASSPRPTGAEAFF.

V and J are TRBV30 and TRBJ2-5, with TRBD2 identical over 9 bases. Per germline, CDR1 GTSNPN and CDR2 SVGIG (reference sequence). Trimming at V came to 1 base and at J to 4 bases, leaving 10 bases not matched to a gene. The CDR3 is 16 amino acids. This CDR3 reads CAWSDLAGTPVETQYF. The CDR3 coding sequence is TGTGCCTGGAGTGATCTAGCGGGGACGCCCGTAGAGACCCAGTACTTC.

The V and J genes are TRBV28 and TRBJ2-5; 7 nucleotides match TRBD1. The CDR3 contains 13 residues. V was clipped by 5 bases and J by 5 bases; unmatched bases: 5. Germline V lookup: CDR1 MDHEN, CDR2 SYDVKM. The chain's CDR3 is CASSTQGMETQYF. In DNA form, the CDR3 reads TGTGCCAGCAGTACACAGGGGATGGAGACCCAGTACTTC.

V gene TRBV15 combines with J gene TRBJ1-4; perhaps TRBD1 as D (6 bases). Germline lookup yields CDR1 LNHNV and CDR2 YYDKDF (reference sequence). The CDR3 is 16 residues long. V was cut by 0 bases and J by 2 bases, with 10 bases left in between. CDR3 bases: TGTGCCACCAGCAGAGATATCAGGGGTACTAATGAAAAACTGTTTTTT. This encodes CATSRDIRGTNEKLFF.

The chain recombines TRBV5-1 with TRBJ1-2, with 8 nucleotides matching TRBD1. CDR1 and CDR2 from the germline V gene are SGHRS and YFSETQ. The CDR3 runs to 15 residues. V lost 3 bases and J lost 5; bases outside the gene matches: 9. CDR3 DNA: TGCGCCAGCAGCTATAACAGGGGGATCGGGTATGGCTACACCTTC. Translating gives CASSYNRGIGYGYTF.

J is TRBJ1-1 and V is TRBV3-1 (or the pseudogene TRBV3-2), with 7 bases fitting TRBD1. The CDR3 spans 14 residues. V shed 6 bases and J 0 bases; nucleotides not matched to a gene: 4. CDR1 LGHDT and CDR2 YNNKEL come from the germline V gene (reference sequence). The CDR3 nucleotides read TGTGCCAGCAGTTCGGGACAGCTGAACACTGAAGCTTTCTTT. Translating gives CASSSGQLNTEAFF.

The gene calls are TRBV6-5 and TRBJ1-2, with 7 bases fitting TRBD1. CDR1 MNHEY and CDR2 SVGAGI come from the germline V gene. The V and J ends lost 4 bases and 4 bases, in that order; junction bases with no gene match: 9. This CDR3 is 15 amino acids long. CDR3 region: CASSSPGQPFYGYTF. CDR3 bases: TGTGCCAGCAGTTCCCCGGGACAGCCCTTCTATGGCTACACCTTC.

CDR3 in amino acids: CAISEWRERPNTGELFF. The CDR3 DNA is TGTGCCATCAGTGAGTGGCGGGAGCGGCCGAACACCGGGGAGCTGTTTTTT. The rearrangement uses TRBV10-3 and TRBJ2-2, with TRBD2 identical over 7 bases. Germline CDR1 ENHRY, CDR2 SYGVKD. V gave up 1 base and J gave up 0 bases; unmatched junction bases: 5. This CDR3 contains 17 residues.

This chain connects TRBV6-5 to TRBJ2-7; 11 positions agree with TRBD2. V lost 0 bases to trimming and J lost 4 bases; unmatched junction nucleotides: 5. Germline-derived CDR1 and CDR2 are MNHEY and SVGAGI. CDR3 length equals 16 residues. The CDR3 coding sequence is TGTGCCAGCAGTTACTCGAGACTAGCGGGAAAATACGAGCAGTACTTC. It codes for CASSYSRLAGKYEQYF.

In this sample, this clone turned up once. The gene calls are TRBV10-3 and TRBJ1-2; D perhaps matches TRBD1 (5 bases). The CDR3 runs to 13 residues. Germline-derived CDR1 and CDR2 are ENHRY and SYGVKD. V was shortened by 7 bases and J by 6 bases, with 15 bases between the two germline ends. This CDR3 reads CAINPGTVNGYTF. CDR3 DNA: TGTGCCATCAATCCTGGGACGGTTAATGGCTACACCTTC.

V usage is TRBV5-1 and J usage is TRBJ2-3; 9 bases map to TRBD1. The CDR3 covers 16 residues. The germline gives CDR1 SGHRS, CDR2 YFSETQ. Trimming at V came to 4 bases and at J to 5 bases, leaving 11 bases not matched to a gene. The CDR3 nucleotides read TGCGCCAGCAGCCGCCGTGGGACAGGGCTGGGAGATACGCAGTATTTT. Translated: CASSRRGTGLGDTQYF.